This T cell receptor (beta chain) was captured in a study of shared clonotypes between healthy human individuals. The germline V gene encodes CDR1 SGHKS and CDR2 YYEKEE (reference sequence). With 4 bases removed from V and 9 bases from J, the gap between germline ends came to 13 bases. The CDR3 loop spans 13 amino acids. Sequencing was performed with immunoSEQ multiplex PCR; in TCRdb, only in-frame clones are kept and a portion is missing. This sample yields 900,000 to 1,200,000 clones, of which 78% are seen a single time; 0.55% to 0.7% belongs to the top ten. The sample was memory CD4+ T cells from PBMCs. Subset meaning: CD45RA-negative fraction. This TCR derives from a man younger than 35 in good health. Some clones in this sample may be carry-over from other donors' samples. V usage is TRBV5-5 and J usage is TRBJ1-4, with D hard to call. CDR3: CASSDTWAQKLFF. In DNA, the CDR3 is TGTGCCAGCAGCGATACATGGGCCCAAAAACTGTTTTTT.